The clone carrying this TCR beta chain was seen more than once but under ten times. MiXCR, applied by TCRdb to the RACE reads, yields one record per CDR3 protein. The data show just under 65,000 distinct CDR3 sequences, around 10% seen once. Germline lookup yields CDR1 SGHTA and CDR2 FQGNSA. The CDR3 is made up of 15 amino acids. V dropped 3 bases and J dropped 9; count of bases not matched to a gene: 10. Documented time point: patch test 3, about 24 weeks after DPC sensitization. Treatment denoted: therapeutic diphenylcyclopropenone sensitization with weekly scalp DPC. The study enrolled 18 to 70-year-old alopecia patients suitable for DPC. This entry comes from a study of human T cells and chemical hapten exposure.

The chain has TRBV7-2 and TRBJ2-1, with TRBD2 matching 8 bases. This receptor was identified in a woman younger than 45 with alopecia areata. Some clones in this sample may be carry-over from other donors' samples. The input for sequencing was whole blood, taken in connection with sensitization to the hapten diphenylcyclopropenone (DPC). CDR3 sequence (DNA): TGTGCCAGCAGCTTCGGACTAGCTGGGTTGGGTGAGCAGTTCTTC. As protein: CASSFGLAGLGEQFF. Complete variable domain (other parts from reference TRBV7-2 and TRBJ2-1): GAGVSQSPSNKVTEKGKDVELRCDPISGHTALYWYRQSLGQGLEFLIYFQGNSAPDKSGLPSDRFSAERTGGSVSTLTIQRTQQEDSAVYLCASSFGLAGLGEQFFGPGTRLTVL.